These 10 T cell receptor beta chains were sequenced from one sample in a study of T cells in Graves' hyperthyroidism and ophthalmopathy (dated by TCRdb to the late 2010s). The library was produced with multiplex PCR. Sequencing instrument: Illumina HiSeq 2000. TCR beta CDR3 regions were amplified from RNA transcripts. The TCR CDR3 was subjected to a first round of RT-PCR using the HTBI primer set and the Qiagen OneStep RT-PCR kit. TCRdb passed the public sequencing reads through fastp at Q25 and MiXCR, retaining productive beta sequences. One record per CDR3 amino acid sequence lists the most common genes and DNA. Recorded for this sample are about 760,000 distinct CDR3 sequences; around 40% of them occurred a single time. Of the sample, about a third is held by the ten largest clones. The source material was blood. The receptors derive from a woman aged 35 to 49 with Graves' hyperthyroidism.

This clonotype was detected many times. The chain recombines TRBV19 with TRBJ1-2; no clear D. This CDR3 comprises 13 residues. The germline V and J ends were trimmed by 1 base and 4 bases, with 7 bases remaining between them. Germline V lookup: CDR1 LNHDA, CDR2 SQIVND (reference sequence). CDR3 nucleotides: TGTGCCAGTAGTATAGGGGATGTCTATGGCTACACCTTC. Translating it yields CASSIGDVYGYTF.

Many counts were recorded for this clonotype. V gene TRBV29-1 combines with J gene TRBJ1-1; unclear D gene. Germline assignment: CDR1 SQVTM and CDR2 ANQGSEA. The CDR3 extends over 11 amino acids. V was trimmed by 8 bases and J by 8 bases, leaving 15 bases between them. The CDR3 loop is CSPVTGPEAFF. The CDR3 DNA reads as TGCAGCCCCGTGACTGGGCCCGAAGCTTTCTTT.

This clonotype was detected many times. The chain recombines TRBV6-5 with TRBJ1-6; TRBD1 matches 10 bases. Germline loops: CDR1 MNHEY, CDR2 SVGAGI. V was clipped by 5 bases and J by 9 bases; unmatched bases: 10. The CDR3 consists of 16 residues. The CDR3 nucleotides read TGTGCCAGCAGTGACAGGGGGCCTGTTACAAGTTCACCCCTCCACTTT. Translating it yields CASSDRGPVTSSPLHF.

J is TRBJ1-5 and V is TRBV28, with 7 bases identical to TRBD1. From germline, CDR1 is MDHEN and CDR2 SYDVKM. This CDR3 comprises 15 residues. V was pared by 7 bases and J by 0 bases, with 6 bases of the junction left unmatched. The CDR3 is CASTYQGVSNQPQHF. As DNA, the CDR3 is TGTGCCAGCACTTACCAGGGGGTTAGCAATCAGCCCCAGCATTTT.

The chain is built from TRBV4-3 and TRBJ2-7; D is unresolved. V gave up 0 bases and J gave up 0 bases, with 12 bases separating them. Germline CDR1 reads LGHNA; CDR2 reads YSLEER. CDR3 length equals 16 residues. CDR3 DNA: TGCGCCAGCAGCCAAGATCGGCTTACGCACTCCTACGAGCAGTACTTC. Protein sequence: CASSQDRLTHSYEQYF.

The CDR3 DNA reads as TGTGCCAGTAGCGGGTGGCACAATCAGCCCCAGCATTTT. Its protein is CASSGWHNQPQHF. This rearrangement joins TRBV19 to TRBJ1-5; unclear D gene. There are 13 residues in the CDR3. CDR1 is LNHDA, CDR2 SQIVND, per germline (reference sequence). V was pared by 6 bases and J by 3 bases, with 9 bases between.

This clonotype was detected only a few times. A read error may produce the germline difference seen at one junction end. The chain combines TRBV7-9 with TRBJ2-5, with D possibly TRBD2 on 6 matching bases. Germline lookup yields CDR1 SEHNR and CDR2 FQNEAQ (reference sequence). The CDR3 runs to 17 residues. Here the CDR3 DNA reads TGCGCCAGCAGCCGGGGACTCAGGTTGAGGCCTCAAGAGACCCAGTACTTC. Encoded protein: CASSRGLRLRPQETQYF. Variable domain in full (rest from reference TRBV7-9 and TRBJ2-5): DTGVSQNPRHKITKRGQNVTFRCDPISEHNRLYWYRQTLGQGPEFLTYFQNEAQLEKSRLLSDRFSAERPKGSFSTLEIQRTEQGDSAMYLCASSRGLRLRPQETQYFGPGTRLLVL.

The genes are TRBV10-3 and TRBJ2-3; 7 nucleotides line up with TRBD1. In germline, CDR1 is ENHRY, CDR2 SYGVKD. The CDR3 is made up of 14 amino acids. With V trimmed by 7 bases and J by 6 bases, 10 bases remained unmatched. CDR3: CAINEGQAGDTQYF. DNA of the CDR3: TGTGCCATCAATGAAGGACAGGCCGGGGATACGCAGTATTTT.

On this clonotype itself: A clone one base away is much larger, so this may be a read error. The V gene is TRBV29-1, the J gene TRBJ2-7; 8 bases agree with TRBD2. CDR3 length: 14 residues. In germline, CDR1 is SQVTM, CDR2 ANQGSEA. DNA of the CDR3: TGCAGAGTCGCCGGGGGGGACGGCACCTACGAGCAGTACTTC. Translating gives CRVAGGDGTYEQYF.

The CDR3 spells CASRPTPGGYTF. The CDR3 DNA sequence: TGTGCCAGCAGACCGACACCTGGAGGCTACACCTTC. This chain uses TRBV6-6 with TRBJ1-2; no clear D. V shed 6 bases and J shed 8 bases, with 13 bases lying between them. The CDR3 consists of 12 residues. Per germline, CDR1 MNHNY and CDR2 SVGAGI (reference sequence).